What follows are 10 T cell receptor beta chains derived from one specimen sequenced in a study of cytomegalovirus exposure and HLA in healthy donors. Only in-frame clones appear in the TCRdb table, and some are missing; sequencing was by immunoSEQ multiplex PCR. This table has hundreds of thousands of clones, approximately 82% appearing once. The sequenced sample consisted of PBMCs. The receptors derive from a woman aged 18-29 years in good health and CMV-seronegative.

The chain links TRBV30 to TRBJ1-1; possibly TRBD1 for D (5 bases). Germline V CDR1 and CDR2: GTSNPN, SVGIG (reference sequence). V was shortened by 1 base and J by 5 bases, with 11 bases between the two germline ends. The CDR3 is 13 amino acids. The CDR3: CAWSDGATTEAFF. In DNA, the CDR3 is TGTGCCTGGAGTGACGGGGCGACGACTGAAGCTTTCTTT.

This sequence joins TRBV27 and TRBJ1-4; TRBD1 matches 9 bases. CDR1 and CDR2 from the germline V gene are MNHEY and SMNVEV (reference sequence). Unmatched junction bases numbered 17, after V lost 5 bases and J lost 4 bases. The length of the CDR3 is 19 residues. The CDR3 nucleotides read TGTGCCAGCAGTCGCCTGCGCAACAGGGGGCTCTCCCTTAATGAAAAACTGTTTTTT. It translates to CASSRLRNRGLSLNEKLFF.

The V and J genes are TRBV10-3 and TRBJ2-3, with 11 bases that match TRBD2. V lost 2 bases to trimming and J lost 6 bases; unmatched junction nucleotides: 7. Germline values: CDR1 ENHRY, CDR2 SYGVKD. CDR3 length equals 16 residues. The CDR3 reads CAISERTGTSGDTQYF. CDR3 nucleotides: TGTGCCATCAGTGAGAGGACCGGGACTAGCGGTGATACGCAGTATTTT.

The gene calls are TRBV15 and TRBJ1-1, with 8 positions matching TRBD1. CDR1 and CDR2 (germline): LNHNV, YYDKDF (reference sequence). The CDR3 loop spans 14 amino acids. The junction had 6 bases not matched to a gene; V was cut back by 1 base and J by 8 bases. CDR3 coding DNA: TGTGCCACCAGCAGAGCGACAGGGGAAGTAGAAGCTTTCTTT. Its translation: CATSRATGEVEAFF.

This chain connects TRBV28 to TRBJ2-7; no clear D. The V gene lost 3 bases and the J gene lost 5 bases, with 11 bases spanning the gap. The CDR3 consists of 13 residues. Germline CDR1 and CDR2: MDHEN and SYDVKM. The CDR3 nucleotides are TGTGCCAGCAGTTTGTATCAGAGACACGAGCAGTACTTC. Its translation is CASSLYQRHEQYF. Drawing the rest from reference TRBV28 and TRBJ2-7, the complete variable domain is DVKVTQSSRYLVKRTGEKVFLECVQDMDHENMFWYRQDPGLGLRLIYFSYDVKMKEKGDIPEGYSVSREKKERFSLILESASTNQTSMYLCASSLYQRHEQYFGPGTRLTVT.

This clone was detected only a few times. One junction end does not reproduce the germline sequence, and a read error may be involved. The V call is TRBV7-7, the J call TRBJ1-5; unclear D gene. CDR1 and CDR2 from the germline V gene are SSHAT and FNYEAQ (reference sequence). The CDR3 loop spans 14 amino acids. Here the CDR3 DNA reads TGTGCTAGCAGCTCAGGATGGGGCAATCAGCCCCAGCATTTT. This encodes CASSSGWGNQPQHF.

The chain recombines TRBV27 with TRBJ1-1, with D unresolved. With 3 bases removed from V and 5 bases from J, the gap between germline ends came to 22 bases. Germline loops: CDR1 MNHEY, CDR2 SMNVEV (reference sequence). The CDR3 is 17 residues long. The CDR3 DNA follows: TGTGCCAGCAGTTTTGTGGCGGGGAGGAGGTTTGGAACTGAAGCTTTCTTT. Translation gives CASSFVAGRRFGTEAFF.

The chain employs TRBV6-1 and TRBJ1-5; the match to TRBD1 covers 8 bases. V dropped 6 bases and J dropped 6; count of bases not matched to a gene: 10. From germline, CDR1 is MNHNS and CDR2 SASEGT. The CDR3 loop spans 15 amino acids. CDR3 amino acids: CASSPDRGRGQPQHF. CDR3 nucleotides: TGTGCCAGCAGCCCCGACAGGGGTCGAGGTCAGCCCCAGCATTTT.

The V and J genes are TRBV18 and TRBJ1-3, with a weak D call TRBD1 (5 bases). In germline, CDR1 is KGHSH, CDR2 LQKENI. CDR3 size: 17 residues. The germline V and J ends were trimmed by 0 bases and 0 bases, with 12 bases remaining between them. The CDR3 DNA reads TGTGCCAGCTCACCACCTCACAGGTTCAGCTCTGGAAACACCATATATTTT. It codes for CASSPPHRFSSGNTIYF.

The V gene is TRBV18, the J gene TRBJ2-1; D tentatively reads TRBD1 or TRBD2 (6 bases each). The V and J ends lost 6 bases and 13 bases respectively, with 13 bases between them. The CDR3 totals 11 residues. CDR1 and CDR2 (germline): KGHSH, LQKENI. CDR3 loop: CASSPAGHQFF. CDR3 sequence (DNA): TGTGCCAGCTCGCCGGCGGGACATCAGTTCTTC.